The clone carrying this T cell receptor beta chain was seen ten or more times. Amplification of TCR beta CDR3 regions was performed using RNA transcripts as template. HTBI primers were employed in a first-round RT-PCR of the TCR CDR3. TCRdb called the multiplex PCR reads again in MiXCR, with one record for every CDR3 protein. The table shows 350,000 to 450,000 distinct CDR3 sequences, with about 18% occurring only once. The data derive from a study of T cells in Graves' hyperthyroidism and ophthalmopathy. Patients aged 18 to 65 had newly diagnosed hyperthyroidism that had lasted under 2 months. Reasons for excluding patients were uncontrolled infection, other autoimmune disease, pregnancy or lactation. The specimen was blood. The clonotype comes from a woman aged 25-40 years with Graves' hyperthyroidism that later progressed to Graves' ophthalmopathy.

The CDR3 region is CASRPTGGSRREQFF. The DNA of the CDR3 is TGTGCCAGCAGGCCAACAGGGGGCAGTCGCCGGGAGCAGTTCTTC. This chain joins TRBV13 and TRBJ2-1; 9 bases map to TRBD1. The germline V gene has CDR1 PRHDT and CDR2 FYEKMQ (reference sequence). The CDR3 sequence is 15 residues long. J gave up 10 bases and V 6 bases, and 13 bases lay outside the gene matches.